These 30 T cell receptor beta chains share one sample of origin, sequenced in a study of blood T cell repertoires in COVID-19. Generated by immunoSEQ multiplex PCR, the TCRdb table keeps only in-frame clones and is missing some. The sample carries 200,000 to 300,000 clones, roughly 76% recorded once. The sample was peripheral blood. These receptors originate from a woman aged 80 or over with COVID-19, enrolled during active disease.

This chain connects TRBV6-1 to TRBJ2-2, with D uncertain. Per the germline V gene, CDR1 is MNHNS and CDR2 is SASEGT. V lost 2 bases and J 0 bases, leaving 7 bases between the germline ends. The CDR3 sequence is 15 residues long. The CDR3 DNA sequence: TGTGCCAGCAGTGAAATAACGGCGAACACCGGGGAGCTGTTTTTT. Encoded protein: CASSEITANTGELFF.

The gene calls are TRBV15 and TRBJ2-7, with 9 positions matching TRBD2. CDR1 LNHNV and CDR2 YYDKDF come from the germline V gene (reference sequence). The CDR3 contains 14 residues. J lost 0 bases, V lost 9 bases, and 6 bases had no gene match. CDR3 DNA sequence: TGTGCCACTGGGTTTAGCGGGAGCTCCTACGAGCAGTACTTC. Its protein is CATGFSGSSYEQYF.

This clone was counted only a few times. The gene calls are TRBV5-1 and TRBJ1-1; 11 positions agree with TRBD1. The CDR3 has 14 residues. Losses at the gene ends were 4 bases for V and 7 bases for J; bases not matched to a gene: 6. The germline CDR1 and CDR2 sequences are SGHRS and YFSETQ. Here the CDR3 reads CASSGQGAPNEAFF. Here the CDR3 DNA reads TGCGCCAGCAGCGGACAGGGGGCGCCTAATGAAGCTTTCTTT.

The chain carries TRBV13 and TRBJ1-1; D perhaps matches TRBD1 (5 bases). The CDR3 is 16 amino acids. The V gene's germline CDR1 is PRHDT and CDR2 FYEKMQ (reference sequence). The V and J ends lost 1 base and 2 bases respectively, with 14 bases between them. DNA of the CDR3: TGTGCCAGCAGCTTAGACACAGGAGACCTAAACACTGAAGCTTTCTTT. It translates to CASSLDTGDLNTEAFF.

V is TRBV7-2 and J is TRBJ2-7, with D unclear. V gave up 0 bases and J gave up 0 bases, with 12 bases separating them. Germline CDR1 and CDR2: SGHTA and FQGNSA. The CDR3 totals 16 residues. This CDR3 reads CASSLASSGGSYEQYF. In DNA, the CDR3 is TGTGCCAGCAGCTTAGCTTCGTCCGGCGGCTCCTACGAGCAGTACTTC.

This clone was seen a handful of times. The genes are TRBV19 and TRBJ2-1; a possible D gene is TRBD1 (6 bases). CDR1 LNHDA and CDR2 SQIVND come from the germline V gene (reference sequence). Trimming stripped 3 bases from V and 2 bases from J, with 11 bases between. CDR3 length equals 15 residues. CDR3: CASSIGGGTYNEQFF. As DNA, the CDR3 is TGTGCCAGTAGTATTGGGGGCGGAACCTACAATGAGCAGTTCTTC. The full variable domain, completed using reference TRBV19 and TRBJ2-1, is DGGITQSPKYLFRKEGQNVTLSCEQNLNHDAMYWYRQDPGQGLRLIYYSQIVNDFQKGDIAEGYSVSREKKESFPLTVTSAQKNPTAFYLCASSIGGGTYNEQFFGPGTRLTVL.

The chain carries TRBV9 and TRBJ2-2, with TRBD2 matching 10 bases. CDR3 length: 14 residues. After removal of 6 bases from V and 5 bases from J, the junction contained 4 bases not matched to a gene. Germline CDR1 and CDR2: SGDLS and YYNGEE. The DNA of the CDR3 is TGTGCCAGCACTAGCGGGGGAACTACCGGGGAGCTGTTTTTT. The encoded protein is CASTSGGTTGELFF.

The chain joins TRBV27 to TRBJ2-2; 11 bases are a match to TRBD2. The trim removed 3 bases at V and 6 bases at J, leaving 9 bases unmatched. The germline V gene encodes CDR1 MNHEY and CDR2 SMNVEV (reference sequence). The CDR3 contains 17 residues. The CDR3 region has the DNA TGTGCCAGCAGTTTTTATGTAGCTAGCGGGAGGTCCGGGGAGCTGTTTTTT. It encodes CASSFYVASGRSGELFF.

V gene TRBV10-3 combines with J gene TRBJ1-1; no clear D. The CDR3 covers 12 residues. Germline V gene lookup returns CDR1 ENHRY and CDR2 SYGVKD. Trimming took off 8 bases at V and 1 base at J, with 8 bases between the two ends. The DNA for the CDR3 is TGTGCCATCGCGGGATCGAACACTGAAGCTTTCTTT. Residues: CAIAGSNTEAFF.

The gene calls are TRBV5-1 and TRBJ2-7, with a weak D call TRBD1 (6 bases). Per the germline V gene, CDR1 is SGHRS and CDR2 is YFSETQ. V was cut by 0 bases and J by 6 bases, with 16 bases left in between. The CDR3 has 15 amino acids. CDR3 sequence: CASSLGTVGPSEQYF. Here the CDR3 DNA reads TGCGCCAGCAGCTTGGGGACAGTTGGCCCATCCGAGCAGTACTTC.

In DNA, the CDR3 is TGTGCCAGCAGTTACTTCCTAGCGGGACCTCAAAATGAGCAGTTCTTC. Its translation is CASSYFLAGPQNEQFF. The chain carries TRBV6-6 and TRBJ2-1; 9 bases line up with TRBD2. Trimming at V came to 1 base and at J to 7 bases, leaving 8 bases not matched to a gene. Germline V gene lookup returns CDR1 MNHNY and CDR2 SVGAGI (reference sequence). The CDR3 runs 16 residues.

The chain employs TRBV6-5 and TRBJ2-1; D is unresolved. CDR1 and CDR2 from the germline V gene are MNHEY and SVGAGI. CDR3 size: 12 residues. V shed 6 bases and J shed 10 bases, with 13 bases lying between them. The chain's CDR3 is CASSRTLEEQFF. CDR3 nucleotide sequence: TGTGCCAGCAGCCGCACCCTGGAGGAGCAGTTCTTC.

This chain uses TRBV19 with TRBJ2-2; D is unresolved. Germline V gene lookup returns CDR1 LNHDA and CDR2 SQIVND (reference sequence). The CDR3 loop spans 14 amino acids. Trimming took off 6 bases at V and 1 base at J, with 9 bases between the two ends. In DNA, the CDR3 is TGTGCCAGTAGAAACTCAGGGAACACCGGGGAGCTGTTTTTT. Translation gives CASRNSGNTGELFF.

The chain couples TRBV18 to TRBJ1-2; possibly TRBD1 for D (6 bases). Looked up from germline, CDR1 is KGHSH and CDR2 is LQKENI. This CDR3 is built from 14 residues. With 6 bases removed from V and 8 bases from J, the gap between germline ends came to 19 bases. CDR3 sequence: CASSHRDIIRGYTF. As DNA, the CDR3 is TGTGCCAGCTCGCATCGGGACATCATCCGGGGCTACACCTTC.

The V call is TRBV3-1 (or the pseudogene TRBV3-2), the J call TRBJ2-5; TRBD2 matches 13 bases. CDR3 length: 17 amino acids. The germline V gene has CDR1 LGHDT and CDR2 YNNKEL (reference sequence). The ends lost 4 bases at V and 1 base at J; junction bases unmatched: 6. The CDR3 coding sequence is TGTGCCAGCAGCCCCCGACTAGCGGGAGGCACCCAAGAGACCCAGTACTTC. Its translation is CASSPRLAGGTQETQYF.

The chain has TRBV18 and TRBJ1-4; TRBD1 might be the D (6 bases). The CDR3 is 15 amino acids. Trimming removed 3 bases from V and 1 base from J, with 9 bases in between. The germline V gene has CDR1 KGHSH and CDR2 LQKENI. CDR3 sequence: CASSPGQVTNEKLFF. The DNA of the CDR3 is TGTGCCAGCTCACCGGGACAAGTAACTAATGAAAAACTGTTTTTT. The whole variable domain, remainder taken from reference TRBV18 and TRBJ1-4, is NAGVMQNPRHLVRRRGQEARLRCSPMKGHSHVYWYRQLPEEGLKFMVYLQKENIIDESGMPKERFSAEFPKEGPSILRIQQVVRGDSAAYFCASSPGQVTNEKLFFGSGTQLSVL.

This chain uses TRBV27 with TRBJ1-1; 12 bases map to TRBD1. CDR3 size: 16 residues. Germline V gene data show CDR1 as MNHEY and CDR2 as SMNVEV (reference sequence). The V gene end was trimmed by 8 bases and the J gene end by 2 bases; junction bases not matched to a gene: 9. CDR3 region: CASGPGQGAFNTEAFF. CDR3 coding DNA: TGTGCCAGCGGACCGGGACAGGGGGCTTTTAACACTGAAGCTTTCTTT.

The chain couples TRBV2 to TRBJ1-1; no clear D gene. The CDR3 has 16 residues. The germline gives CDR1 SNHLY, CDR2 FYNNEI. Trimming removed 6 bases from V and 0 bases from J, with 17 bases in between. CDR3 protein: CASRRQTSTMNTEAFF. Written as DNA, the CDR3 is TGTGCCAGCAGACGCCAAACGTCAACAATGAACACTGAAGCTTTCTTT.

The J gene is TRBJ2-7, the V gene TRBV11-3; possibly TRBD1 for D (5 bases). CDR1 is SGHNT, CDR2 YENEEA, per germline. Trimming left V 1 base short and J 5 bases short, with 9 bases between. This CDR3 spans 13 amino acids. The CDR3 nucleotides are TGTGCCAGCAGCTTAGGGGGCGTAGACGAGCAGTACTTC. Translation: CASSLGGVDEQYF.

The chain recombines TRBV2 with TRBJ2-2, with D possibly being TRBD1 (5 bases). CDR1 SNHLY and CDR2 FYNNEI come from the germline V gene. Trimming stripped 7 bases from V and 5 bases from J, with 14 bases between. The CDR3 length is 14 residues. Here the CDR3 DNA reads TGTGCCAGCAACTCCAGGGTGCGGACCGGGGAGCTGTTTTTT. The encoded protein is CASNSRVRTGELFF.

The genes are TRBV5-8 and TRBJ2-5; 7 bases agree with TRBD1. The CDR3 totals 17 residues. Germline V gives CDR1 SGHTS, CDR2 YDEGEE. The junction had 13 bases not matched to a gene; V was cut back by 4 bases and J by 1 base. CDR3 nucleotides: TGTGCCAGCAGCCCTGGGACAGCAGTCAAGGGCCAAGAGACCCAGTACTTC. This sequence encodes CASSPGTAVKGQETQYF. Filled out from reference TRBV5-8 and TRBJ2-5, the complete variable domain reads EAGVTQSPTHLIKTRGQQATLRCSPISGHTSVYWYQQALGLGLQFLLWYDEGEERNRGNFPPRFSGRQFPNYSSELNVNALELEDSALYLCASSPGTAVKGQETQYFGPGTRLLVL.

This chain joins TRBV20-1 and TRBJ1-1; D gene uncertain. Germline CDR1 and CDR2: DFQATT and SNEGSKA (reference sequence). Trimming pared 6 bases from V and 4 bases from J, leaving 9 bases between. This CDR3 contains 11 residues. Here the CDR3 DNA reads TGCAGTGCCTTGCACGGCACTGAAGCTTTCTTT. It encodes CSALHGTEAFF.

The chain has TRBV7-8 and TRBJ2-7, with 9 bases that match TRBD1. V lost 5 bases to trimming and J lost 3 bases; unmatched junction nucleotides: 8. The CDR3 totals 15 residues. Germline V CDR1 and CDR2: SGHVS, FQNEAQ. CDR3 region: CASSESGTGIYEQYF. The CDR3 DNA reads as TGTGCCAGCAGCGAATCCGGGACAGGGATCTACGAGCAGTACTTC.

This rearrangement joins TRBV11-2 to TRBJ1-2; TRBD1 matches 11 bases. This CDR3 has 14 residues. Germline trimming cut 1 base from V and 8 bases from J; bases unmatched to any gene: 3. Germline loops: CDR1 SGHAT, CDR2 FQNNGV. The DNA of the CDR3 is TGTGCCAGCAGCTTAGTTGGACAGGGGGCAGGCTACACCTTC. Its protein product is CASSLVGQGAGYTF.

The rearrangement uses TRBV18 and TRBJ1-5, with TRBD1 as a possible D gene (5 bases). CDR1 is KGHSH and CDR2 is LQKENI in the germline V gene. The CDR3 is 12 residues long. Trimming cost V 3 bases and J 9 bases, with 9 bases left between them. The CDR3 nucleotides read TGTGCCAGCTCACCTCAGGGAGGGCCCCAGCATTTT. Translated, it gives CASSPQGGPQHF.

J is TRBJ1-3 and V is TRBV3-1 (or the pseudogene TRBV3-2); 7 bases are a match to TRBD1. V was pared by 3 bases and J by 0 bases, with 2 bases of the junction left unmatched. The germline CDR1 and CDR2 sequences are LGHDT and YNNKEL (reference sequence). This CDR3 comprises 15 residues. The CDR3 is CASSQGQSSGNTIYF. Here the CDR3 DNA reads TGTGCCAGCAGCCAGGGACAGAGCTCTGGAAACACCATATATTTT.

This clone was seen a single time. V and J are TRBV5-4 and TRBJ2-2; a possible D gene is TRBD1 (6 bases). The CDR3 has 16 residues. Germline CDR1 SGHNT, CDR2 YYREEE (reference sequence). Trimming removed 0 bases from V and 3 bases from J, with 12 bases in between. CDR3 in amino acids: CASSLAGTLDTGELFF. For the CDR3, the DNA is TGTGCCAGCAGCTTGGCGGGGACACTCGACACCGGGGAGCTGTTTTTT. Full variable domain (rest looked up from reference TRBV5-4 and TRBJ2-2): ETGVTQSPTHLIKTRGQQVTLRCSSQSGHNTVSWYQQALGQGPQFIFQYYREEENGRGNFPPRFSGLQFPNYSSELNVNALELDDSALYLCASSLAGTLDTGELFFGEGSRLTVL.

This chain's CDR3 is CASSLDSLGTEAFF. The CDR3 DNA is TGTGCCAGCAGCTTGGACAGCCTGGGCACTGAAGCTTTCTTT. The chain joins TRBV5-4 to TRBJ1-1; D is ambiguous. Germline V gives CDR1 SGHNT, CDR2 YYREEE (reference sequence). The CDR3 is 14 amino acids. Deletions cut 0 bases from V and 4 bases from J, with 10 bases between.

The V and J genes are TRBV11-2 and TRBJ2-3; D may be TRBD2 (5 bases). V shed 4 bases and J shed 2 bases, with 16 bases lying between them. Germline V gene lookup returns CDR1 SGHAT and CDR2 FQNNGV. The CDR3 has 16 residues. The DNA of the CDR3 is TGTGCCAGCAGCTCTACTAGGTTGATTCACACAGATACGCAGTATTTT. Translating it yields CASSSTRLIHTDTQYF.

The gene calls are TRBV5-4 and TRBJ2-6, with unresolved D. CDR1 and CDR2 from the germline V gene are SGHNT and YYREEE (reference sequence). V was pared by 0 bases and J by 4 bases, with 8 bases between. The CDR3 consists of 15 residues. The CDR3 loop reads CASSLATTGANVLTF. In nucleotides, the CDR3 is TGTGCCAGCAGCTTGGCGACAACCGGGGCCAACGTCCTGACTTTC.